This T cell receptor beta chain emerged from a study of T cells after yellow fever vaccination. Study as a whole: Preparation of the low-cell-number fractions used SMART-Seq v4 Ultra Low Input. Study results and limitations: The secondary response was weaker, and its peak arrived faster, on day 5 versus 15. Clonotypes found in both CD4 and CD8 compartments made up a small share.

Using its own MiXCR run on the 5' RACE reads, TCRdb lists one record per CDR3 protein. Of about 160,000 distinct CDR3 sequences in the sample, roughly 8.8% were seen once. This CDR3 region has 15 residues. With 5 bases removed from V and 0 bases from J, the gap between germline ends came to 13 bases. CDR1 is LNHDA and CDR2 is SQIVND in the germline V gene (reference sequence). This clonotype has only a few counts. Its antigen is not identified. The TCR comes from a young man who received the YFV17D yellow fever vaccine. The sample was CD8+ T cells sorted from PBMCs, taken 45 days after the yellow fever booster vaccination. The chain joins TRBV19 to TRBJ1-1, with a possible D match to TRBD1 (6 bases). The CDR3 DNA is TGTGCCAGTAGTCTCCAGGGGTACATGAACACTGAAGCTTTCTTT. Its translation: CASSLQGYMNTEAFF. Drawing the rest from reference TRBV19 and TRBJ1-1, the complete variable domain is DGGITQSPKYLFRKEGQNVTLSCEQNLNHDAMYWYRQDPGQGLRLIYYSQIVNDFQKGDIAEGYSVSREKKESFPLTVTSAQKNPTAFYLCASSLQGYMNTEAFFGQGTRLTVV.